The 8 T cell receptor beta chains presented below share a single source sample, sequenced in a study. The sorted Tregs were CD4+CD25+CD127-/low cells. TCRdb re-derived calls from the 5' RACE reads in MiXCR, one entry per CDR3 protein. The table has approximately 60,000 distinct CDR3 sequences, 20% seen once; the top ten hold 3.2%. Sequenced: tumor-infiltrating Tregs sorted from the breast tumor. The receptors derive from a female donor with breast cancer.

In regard to this clonotype: The CDR3 carries no conserved terminal phenylalanine or tryptophan, so it likely arises from a read error. The gene calls are TRBV9 and TRBJ1-2; D is uncertain. Trimming removed 4 bases from V and 4 bases from J, with 17 bases in between. The CDR3 totals 15 residues. Germline CDR1 reads SGDLS; CDR2 reads YYNGEE. This CDR3 reads CASSPTAMVGYGYTL. CDR3 nucleotides: TGTGCCAGCAGCCCTACGGCCATGGTGGGCTATGGCTACACCCTC.

This clonotype showed up just a few times. The chain carries TRBV15 and TRBJ2-5; perhaps TRBD2 as D (6 bases). Germline V gives CDR1 LNHNV, CDR2 YYDKDF (reference sequence). V was cut by 1 base and J by 5 bases, with 17 bases left in between. The CDR3 contains 16 residues. The CDR3 DNA reads TGTGCCACCAGCAGAGCTAGGGACTCGCTGGGGGAGACCCAGTACTTC. This encodes CATSRARDSLGETQYF. Full variable domain (remainder filled in from reference TRBV15 and TRBJ2-5): DAMVIQNPRYQVTQFGKPVTLSCSQTLNHNVMYWYQQKSSQAPKLLFHYYDKDFNNEADTPDNFQSRRPNTSFCFLDIRSPGLGDTAMYLCATSRARDSLGETQYFGPGTRLLVL.

This chain links TRBV7-9 with TRBJ2-4; 11 nucleotides agree with TRBD2. The CDR3 runs 14 residues. J gave up 8 bases and V 3 bases, and 3 bases lay outside the gene matches. Germline-derived CDR1 and CDR2 are SEHNR and FQNEAQ (reference sequence). Here the CDR3 reads CASSFTSGRDIQYF. CDR3 sequence (DNA): TGTGCCAGCAGCTTCACTAGCGGGAGAGACATTCAGTACTTC.

Comment on this clonotype: Sequence at one end of the junction differs from germline and may be a read error. V gene TRBV11-2 combines with J gene TRBJ1-4; D is unresolved. Germline-derived CDR1 and CDR2 are SGHAT and FQNNGV. The CDR3 totals 15 residues. The DNA for the CDR3 is TGTGTCAGCAGCTTAGCCCGGAGGGCTAATGAAAAACTGTTTTTT. This translates into CVSSLARRANEKLFF. Filled out from reference TRBV11-2 and TRBJ1-4, the complete variable domain reads EAGVAQSPRYKIIEKRQSVAFWCNPISGHATLYWYQQILGQGPKLLIQFQNNGVVDDSQLPKDRFSAERLKGVDSTLKIQPAKLEDSAVYLCVSSLARRANEKLFFGSGTQLSVL.

J is TRBJ2-3 and V is TRBV5-1; no definite D call. The germline V and J ends were trimmed by 5 bases and 1 base, with 11 bases remaining between them. CDR3 length equals 14 residues. CDR1 is SGHRS and CDR2 is YFSETQ in the germline V gene. The CDR3 protein is CASRYTYRTDTQYF. The CDR3 region has the DNA TGCGCCAGCAGGTACACCTACCGCACAGATACGCAGTATTTT.

This clonotype has at least ten counts. J is TRBJ2-5 and V is TRBV29-1; TRBD2 aligns across 7 bases. The CDR3 runs to 13 residues. Trimming cost V 7 bases and J 5 bases; bases outside gene matches: 10. Per germline, CDR1 SQVTM and CDR2 ANQGSEA. The CDR3 DNA reads as TGCAGCGCCGGCGCGGGGGAGCGGGAGACCCAGTACTTC. This encodes CSAGAGERETQYF. The whole variable domain, remainder taken from reference TRBV29-1 and TRBJ2-5, is SAVISQKPSRDICQRGTSLTIQCQVDSQVTMMFWYRQQPGQSLTLIATANQGSEATYESGFVIDKFPISRPNLTFSTLTVSNMSPEDSSIYLCSAGAGERETQYFGPGTRLLVL.

As concerns this clonotype: A much larger clone sits a single nucleotide away, making a read error possible. The chain recombines TRBV20-1 with TRBJ2-1; D is unresolved. Looked up from germline, CDR1 is DFQATT and CDR2 is SNEGSKA (reference sequence). The V end lost 1 base, the J end lost 5 bases, and 6 bases lay between the germline ends. The CDR3 runs 12 residues. The DNA for the CDR3 is TGCAGTGCTAGAGTGTCGGACAATGAGCAGTTCTTC. Its protein is CSARVSDNEQFF.

The chain combines TRBV28 with TRBJ2-2, with TRBD2 as a possible D gene (6 bases). This CDR3 is built from 15 residues. CDR1 MDHEN and CDR2 SYDVKM come from the germline V gene. V lost 4 bases to trimming and J lost 7 bases, with 16 bases between them. In nucleotides, the CDR3 is TGTGCCAGCAGTTCTCCTTCCGGGGGTAACGGGGAGCTGTTTTTT. This gives the protein CASSSPSGGNGELFF.